The 21 T cell receptor beta chains given below trace back to one sample, sequenced in a study of cytomegalovirus exposure and HLA in healthy donors. With 60 Vbeta and 13 Jbeta primers, the PCR was carried out. The protocol was immunoSEQ multiplex PCR, while the TCRdb copy is restricted to in-frame clones and leaves out a portion. The sample holds 70,000 or so clones, around 74% seen once. The sample consisted of PBMCs. These TCRs come from a woman aged 60-75 years in good health and CMV-seropositive.

This chain links TRBV6-1 with TRBJ1-4; TRBD1 matches at 10 bases. CDR3 size: 16 residues. V dropped 3 bases and J dropped 5; count of bases not matched to a gene: 6. Germline loops: CDR1 MNHNS, CDR2 SASEGT. The CDR3 sequence: CASSDYEGQGNEKLFF. The CDR3, as DNA: TGTGCCAGCAGTGATTACGAGGGACAGGGGAATGAAAAACTGTTTTTT.

The chain employs TRBV30 and TRBJ1-1; 9 nucleotides align to TRBD1. With 4 bases clipped from V and 9 bases from J, the junction kept 6 bases outside the gene matches. The CDR3 sequence is 12 residues long. Germline CDR1 is GTSNPN and CDR2 is SVGIG (reference sequence). The CDR3 sequence: CAWTKGTGQAFF. The CDR3 region has the DNA TGTGCCTGGACCAAAGGGACAGGGCAAGCTTTCTTT.

The V and J genes are TRBV30 and TRBJ2-2; TRBD1 aligns across 10 bases. V shed 3 bases, J shed 5 bases, and the junction held 9 bases outside the gene matches. In germline, CDR1 is GTSNPN, CDR2 SVGIG (reference sequence). This CDR3 comprises 16 residues. The CDR3 sequence is CAWRKPGQGRTGELFF. CDR3 nucleotides: TGTGCCTGGAGAAAACCGGGACAGGGGAGGACCGGGGAGCTGTTTTTT.

This chain joins TRBV9 and TRBJ2-3; D possibly corresponds to TRBD1 (6 bases). The CDR3 contains 14 residues. The V gene's germline CDR1 is SGDLS and CDR2 YYNGEE. Between the trimmed V and J ends, which lost 3 bases and 0 bases, there was a span of 8 bases. This CDR3 is CASSGQVSTDTQYF. CDR3 sequence (DNA): TGTGCCAGCAGCGGACAGGTTAGCACAGATACGCAGTATTTT. The variable domain in full, with the rest retrieved from reference TRBV9 and TRBJ2-3, is DSGVTQTPKHLITATGQRVTLRCSPRSGDLSVYWYQQSLDQGLQFLIQYYNGEERAKGNILERFSAQQFPDLHSELNLSSLELGDSALYFCASSGQVSTDTQYFGPGTRLTVL.

V and J are TRBV27 and TRBJ1-1, with 9 nucleotides matching TRBD1. The CDR3 runs 16 residues. The V segment lost 3 bases and the J segment 2 bases; nucleotides outside the gene matches: 7. CDR1 MNHEY and CDR2 SMNVEV come from the germline V gene (reference sequence). In DNA, the CDR3 is TGTGCCAGCAGTTTCGGGACAGGGCGGGGAAACACTGAAGCTTTCTTT. Protein: CASSFGTGRGNTEAFF.

This clone was counted a few times. The chain couples TRBV5-8 to TRBJ1-1; D is ambiguous. There are 13 residues in the CDR3. The V end lost 1 base, the J end lost 8 bases, and 12 bases lay between the germline ends. CDR1 and CDR2 from the germline V gene are SGHTS and YDEGEE. The CDR3 nucleotides are TGTGCCAGCAGCTTGAGATTCATCGCGGAAGCTTTCTTT. Residues: CASSLRFIAEAFF. Together with reference TRBV5-8 and TRBJ1-1, the CDR3 gives the full variable domain: EAGVTQSPTHLIKTRGQQATLRCSPISGHTSVYWYQQALGLGLQFLLWYDEGEERNRGNFPPRFSGRQFPNYSSELNVNALELEDSALYLCASSLRFIAEAFFGQGTRLTVV.

This clone was detected a few times. The chain combines TRBV5-1 with TRBJ2-2, with 14 positions matching TRBD2. CDR1 and CDR2 from the germline V gene are SGHRS and YFSETQ. The trim removed 0 bases at V and 7 bases at J, leaving 2 bases unmatched. The CDR3 extends over 16 amino acids. The CDR3 DNA sequence: TGCGCCAGCAGCTTGGGGACTAGCGGGGGGATCGGGGAGCTGTTTTTT. It is translated as CASSLGTSGGIGELFF. Full variable domain (outside the CDR3, taken from reference TRBV5-1 and TRBJ2-2): KAGVTQTPRYLIKTRGQQVTLSCSPISGHRSVSWYQQTPGQGLQFLFEYFSETQRNKGNFPGRFSGRQFSNSRSEMNVSTLELGDSALYLCASSLGTSGGIGELFFGEGSRLTVL.

This clone was picked up one time. The J gene is TRBJ1-5, the V gene TRBV19; 7 bases fit TRBD1. The CDR3 covers 16 residues. Per the germline V gene, CDR1 is LNHDA and CDR2 is SQIVND (reference sequence). V shed 9 bases, J shed 2 bases, and the junction held 13 bases outside the gene matches. The CDR3, as DNA: TGTGCCAGCCTTAACAGGGGCTCAGGGGGCAATCAGCCCCAGCATTTT. This gives the protein CASLNRGSGGNQPQHF.

The chain joins TRBV6-5 to TRBJ2-1, with TRBD1 as a possible D gene (6 bases). CDR3 length equals 14 residues. V lost 5 bases to trimming and J lost 10 bases, with 18 bases between them. Germline values: CDR1 MNHEY, CDR2 SVGAGI. This CDR3 is CASSHGQPFGEQFF. CDR3 sequence (DNA): TGTGCCAGCAGTCACGGACAGCCCTTCGGGGAGCAGTTCTTC.

V is TRBV10-3 and J is TRBJ1-5, with D possibly TRBD1 on 5 matching bases. Germline CDR1 and CDR2: ENHRY and SYGVKD. The CDR3 is made up of 14 amino acids. V lost 6 bases, J lost 1 base, and 10 bases lay in between. This CDR3 reads CAISPTESNQPQHF. As DNA, the CDR3 is TGTGCCATCAGCCCGACAGAAAGCAATCAGCCCCAGCATTTT.

This rearrangement joins TRBV6-5 to TRBJ2-5, with TRBD1 matching over 11 bases. This CDR3 comprises 15 residues. Germline V gene sequence: CDR1 MNHEY, CDR2 SVGAGI. V lost 3 bases and J lost 4; bases outside the gene matches: 4. The CDR3 region is CASSYRTGGTETQYF. DNA of the CDR3: TGTGCCAGCAGTTATCGGACAGGGGGCACAGAGACCCAGTACTTC.

On this clone: The sample has other DNA sequences that encode this CDR3 too. The gene calls are TRBV5-1 and TRBJ1-1, with unresolved D. The V gene lost 0 bases and the J gene lost 1 base, with 4 bases spanning the gap. This CDR3 is 13 amino acids long. CDR1 is SGHRS and CDR2 is YFSETQ in the germline V gene. CDR3 loop: CASSLGGNTEAFF. In DNA, the CDR3 is TGCGCCAGCAGCTTGGGAGGGAACACTGAAGCTTTCTTT.

This clone was detected a few times. The chain joins TRBV5-4 to TRBJ1-4, with 8 bases identical to TRBD1. V dropped 5 bases and J dropped 6; count of bases not matched to a gene: 3. The CDR3 is made up of 13 amino acids. Germline CDR1 and CDR2: SGHNT and YYREEE (reference sequence). CDR3 sequence: CASRDRGDEKLFF. For the CDR3, the DNA is TGTGCCAGCAGAGACAGGGGTGATGAAAAACTGTTTTTT.

This clone was seen a handful of times. The chain joins TRBV6-5 to TRBJ2-1, with D possibly TRBD2 on 6 matching bases. The CDR3 is made up of 13 amino acids. The V end lost 7 bases, the J end lost 10 bases, and 17 bases lay between the germline ends. The germline V gene has CDR1 MNHEY and CDR2 SVGAGI. The CDR3 region is CASTGTHKREQFF. The CDR3 DNA is TGTGCCAGCACCGGGACTCACAAAAGGGAGCAGTTCTTC.

In nucleotides, the CDR3 is TGTGCCAGCAGCGACCGGGACAGGGCGAATGAGCAGTTCTTC. The encoded protein is CASSDRDRANEQFF. The rearrangement uses TRBV5-4 and TRBJ2-1; 9 bases are a match to TRBD1. Unmatched junction bases numbered 6, after V lost 4 bases and J lost 7 bases. Germline V gives CDR1 SGHNT, CDR2 YYREEE (reference sequence). The CDR3 contains 14 residues.

This clone was observed a single time. The chain is built from TRBV19 and TRBJ1-5; 8 nucleotides line up with TRBD1. This CDR3 has 17 residues. Germline V CDR1 and CDR2: LNHDA, SQIVND (reference sequence). Trimming removed 7 bases from V and 2 bases from J; junction bases left unmatched: 13. CDR3 protein: CASNRRTGKEGNQPQHF. CDR3 coding DNA: TGTGCCAGTAATCGGAGGACAGGGAAGGAGGGCAATCAGCCCCAGCATTTT.

The chain has TRBV7-9 and TRBJ2-7, with 7 bases matching TRBD1. V lost 5 bases, J lost 0 bases, and 7 bases stayed unmatched. CDR1 SEHNR and CDR2 FQNEAQ come from the germline V gene (reference sequence). There are 15 residues in the CDR3. Here the CDR3 reads CASSGRQGHSYEQYF. The CDR3 nucleotides are TGTGCCAGCAGCGGAAGACAGGGTCACTCCTACGAGCAGTACTTC.

The chain employs TRBV9 and TRBJ2-7, with D tentatively TRBD2 (6 bases). The V end was cut by 3 bases, the J end by 12 bases, with 13 bases between. Germline-derived CDR1 and CDR2 are SGDLS and YYNGEE. This CDR3 is 11 amino acids long. Written as DNA, the CDR3 is TGTGCCAGCAGCGATCCTGCGGGGCTGTACTTC. It translates to CASSDPAGLYF.

This clone has only one observation. The V gene is TRBV6-1, the J gene TRBJ2-2; 7 nucleotides align to TRBD1. Trimming took 6 bases from V and 5 from J; bases not matched to a gene: 9. Germline CDR1 is MNHNS and CDR2 is SASEGT. This CDR3 region has 15 residues. The CDR3 here is CASRPNRGGTGELFF. In DNA form, the CDR3 reads TGTGCCAGCAGACCCAACAGGGGCGGGACCGGGGAGCTGTTTTTT.

The V gene is TRBV7-2, the J gene TRBJ2-2, with 9 bases matching TRBD2. CDR3 size: 14 residues. From germline, CDR1 is SGHTA and CDR2 FQGNSA. The trim removed 11 bases at V and 6 bases at J, leaving 10 bases unmatched. The CDR3 protein is CAGGGRAFPGELFF. DNA for the CDR3: TGTGCCGGGGGCGGGAGGGCCTTCCCCGGGGAGCTGTTTTTT.

Comments on this clone: This specimen includes other DNA sequences encoding the same CDR3. The genes are TRBV2 and TRBJ1-5; 7 bases agree with TRBD1. V was pared by 6 bases and J by 0 bases, with 2 bases of the junction left unmatched. Germline CDR1 is SNHLY and CDR2 is FYNNEI. This CDR3 spans 14 amino acids. The CDR3 reads CASRGTDSNQPQHF. DNA of the CDR3: TGTGCCAGCAGAGGGACAGATAGCAATCAGCCCCAGCATTTT.